The subject of this entry is one T cell receptor beta chain. There are a few counts of this clone. Its cognate antigen has yet to be identified. The record has no base qualities; no much larger clone is one base away. The sample belongs to a study of control samples from healthy donors and cancer patients (dated by TCRdb to between 2020 and 2021). V is cut by 5 bases and J by 8 bases, and the space between the germline ends is 13 bases. Per the germline V gene, SGHVS is the CDR1 and FQNEAQ is the CDR2. Reading from cysteine to phenylalanine, the CDR3 counts 13 amino acids. The kept DNA is CDR3 alone, 39 bases in frame from the first base. Libraries came from the immunoSEQ multiplex PCR assay. As stored in TCRdb, this immuneACCESS dataset retains in-frame rearrangements with V and J assigned. A fraction of the clones does not appear; measured against another copy, unresolved V genes explain less than half of the discrepancy, and the remainder lacks a known reason. This sample has approximately 85,000 clones in its table, and roughly nine tenths of those were observed once. The ten top clones hold approximately 7.6% of the sample.

The sample comprised blood. The chain employs TRBV7-8 and TRBJ2-1, with the D segment identity uncertain. This TCR came from a woman aged 55-70 years in good health. The bases read TGTGCCAGCAGCGATCGTGTAGTCCATGAGCAGTTCTTC. It specifies CASSDRVVHEQFF.